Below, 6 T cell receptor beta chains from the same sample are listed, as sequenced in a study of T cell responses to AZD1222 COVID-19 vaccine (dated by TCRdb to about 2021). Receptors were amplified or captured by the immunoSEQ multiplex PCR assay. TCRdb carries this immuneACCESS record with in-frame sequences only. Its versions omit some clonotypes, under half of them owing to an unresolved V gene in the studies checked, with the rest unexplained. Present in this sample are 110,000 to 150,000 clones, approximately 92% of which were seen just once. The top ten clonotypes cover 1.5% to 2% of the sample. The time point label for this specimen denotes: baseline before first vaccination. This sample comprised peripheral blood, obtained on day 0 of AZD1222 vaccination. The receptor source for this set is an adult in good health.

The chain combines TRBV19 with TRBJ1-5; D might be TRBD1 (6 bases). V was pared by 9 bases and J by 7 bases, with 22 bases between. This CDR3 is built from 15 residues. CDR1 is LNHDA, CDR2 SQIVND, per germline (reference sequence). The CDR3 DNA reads TGTGCCAGCCGACCGCGAGGAGGGGGAGGACAGCCCCAGCATTTT. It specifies CASRPRGGGGQPQHF.

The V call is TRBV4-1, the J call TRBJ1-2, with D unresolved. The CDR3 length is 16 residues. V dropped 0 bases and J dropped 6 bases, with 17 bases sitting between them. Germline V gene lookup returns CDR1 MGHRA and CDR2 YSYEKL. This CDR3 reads CASSQDLGSISNGYTF. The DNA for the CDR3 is TGCGCCAGCAGCCAAGATCTGGGCAGCATCTCCAATGGCTACACCTTC.

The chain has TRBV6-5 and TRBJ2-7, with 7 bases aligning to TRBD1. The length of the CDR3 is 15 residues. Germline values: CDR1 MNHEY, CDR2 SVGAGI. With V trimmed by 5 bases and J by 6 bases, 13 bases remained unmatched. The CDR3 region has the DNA TGTGCCAGCAGTACGATCGGATATACAGGGGTCGAGCAGTACTTC. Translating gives CASSTIGYTGVEQYF.

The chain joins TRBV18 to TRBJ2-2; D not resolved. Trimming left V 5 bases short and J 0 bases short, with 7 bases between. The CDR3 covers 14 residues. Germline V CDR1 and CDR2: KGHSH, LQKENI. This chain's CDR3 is CASSEITNTGELFF. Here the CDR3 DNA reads TGTGCCAGCTCAGAGATTACGAACACCGGGGAGCTGTTTTTT.

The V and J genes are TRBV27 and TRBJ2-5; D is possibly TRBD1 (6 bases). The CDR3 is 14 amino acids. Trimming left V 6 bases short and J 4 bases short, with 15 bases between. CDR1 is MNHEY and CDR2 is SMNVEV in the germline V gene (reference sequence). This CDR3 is CASRAGAGRETQYF. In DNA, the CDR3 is TGTGCCAGCAGGGCAGGGGCGGGTAGAGAGACCCAGTACTTC.

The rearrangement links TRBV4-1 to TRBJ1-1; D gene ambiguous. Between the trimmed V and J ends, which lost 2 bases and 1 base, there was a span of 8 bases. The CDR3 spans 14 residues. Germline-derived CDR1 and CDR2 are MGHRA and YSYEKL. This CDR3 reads CASSQPRKNTEAFF. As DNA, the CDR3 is TGCGCCAGCAGCCAACCACGGAAGAACACTGAAGCTTTCTTT.